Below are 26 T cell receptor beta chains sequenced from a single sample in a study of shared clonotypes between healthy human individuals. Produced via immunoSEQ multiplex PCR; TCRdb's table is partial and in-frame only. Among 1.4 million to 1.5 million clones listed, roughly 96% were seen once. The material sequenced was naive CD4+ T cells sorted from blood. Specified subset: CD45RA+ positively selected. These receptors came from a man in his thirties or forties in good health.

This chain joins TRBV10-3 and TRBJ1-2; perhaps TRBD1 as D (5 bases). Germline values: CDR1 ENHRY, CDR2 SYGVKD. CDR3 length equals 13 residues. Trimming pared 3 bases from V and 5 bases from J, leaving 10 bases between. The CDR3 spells CAISDLQVYGYTF. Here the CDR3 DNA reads TGTGCCATCAGTGATTTACAGGTATATGGCTACACCTTC.

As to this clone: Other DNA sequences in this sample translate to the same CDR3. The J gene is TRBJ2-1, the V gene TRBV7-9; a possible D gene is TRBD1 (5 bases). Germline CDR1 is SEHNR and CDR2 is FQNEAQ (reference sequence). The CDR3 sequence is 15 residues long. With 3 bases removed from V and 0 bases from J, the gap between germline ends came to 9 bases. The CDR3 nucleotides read TGTGCCAGCAGCTTGAGGCAGGGCTCCTACAATGAGCAGTTCTTC. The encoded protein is CASSLRQGSYNEQFF.

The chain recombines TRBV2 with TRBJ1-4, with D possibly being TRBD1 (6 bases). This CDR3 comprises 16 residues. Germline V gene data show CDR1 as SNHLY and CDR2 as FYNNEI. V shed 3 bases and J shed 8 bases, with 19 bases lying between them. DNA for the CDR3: TGTGCCAGCAGTGACATACGGGACATCGGTGGGGAAAAACTGTTTTTT. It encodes CASSDIRDIGGEKLFF. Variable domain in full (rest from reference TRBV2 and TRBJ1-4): EPEVTQTPSHQVTQMGQEVILRCVPISNHLYFYWYRQILGQKVEFLVSFYNNEISEKSEIFDDQFSVERPDGSNFTLKIRSTKLEDSAMYFCASSDIRDIGGEKLFFGSGTQLSVL.

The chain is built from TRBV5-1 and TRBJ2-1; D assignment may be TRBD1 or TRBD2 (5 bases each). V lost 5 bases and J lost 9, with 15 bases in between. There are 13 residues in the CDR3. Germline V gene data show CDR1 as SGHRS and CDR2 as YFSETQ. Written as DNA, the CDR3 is TGCGCCAGCAGTTCCGGGGCGCCGGGTGAGCAGTTCTTC. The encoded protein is CASSSGAPGEQFF.

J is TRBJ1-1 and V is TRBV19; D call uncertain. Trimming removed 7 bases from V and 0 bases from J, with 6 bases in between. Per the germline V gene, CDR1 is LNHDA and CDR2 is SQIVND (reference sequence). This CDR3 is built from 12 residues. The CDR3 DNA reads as TGTGCCAGTACGGACTTGAACACTGAAGCTTTCTTT. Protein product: CASTDLNTEAFF. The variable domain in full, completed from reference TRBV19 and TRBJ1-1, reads DGGITQSPKYLFRKEGQNVTLSCEQNLNHDAMYWYRQDPGQGLRLIYYSQIVNDFQKGDIAEGYSVSREKKESFPLTVTSAQKNPTAFYLCASTDLNTEAFFGQGTRLTVV.

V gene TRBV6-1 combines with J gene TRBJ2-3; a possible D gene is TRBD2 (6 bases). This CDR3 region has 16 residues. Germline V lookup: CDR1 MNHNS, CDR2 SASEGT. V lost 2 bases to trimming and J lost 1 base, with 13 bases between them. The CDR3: CASSESGGGGTDTQYF. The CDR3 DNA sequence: TGTGCCAGCAGTGAATCTGGCGGCGGGGGCACAGATACGCAGTATTTT.

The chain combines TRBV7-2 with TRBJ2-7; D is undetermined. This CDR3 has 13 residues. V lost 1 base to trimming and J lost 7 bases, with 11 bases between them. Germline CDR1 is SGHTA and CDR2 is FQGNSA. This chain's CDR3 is CASSLGPLSEQYF. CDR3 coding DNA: TGTGCCAGCAGCTTAGGTCCCCTATCTGAGCAGTACTTC.

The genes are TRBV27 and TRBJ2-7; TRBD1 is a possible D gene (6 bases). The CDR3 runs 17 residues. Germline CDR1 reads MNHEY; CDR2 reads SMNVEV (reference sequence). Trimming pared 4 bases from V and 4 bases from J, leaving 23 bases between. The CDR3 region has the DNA TGTGCCAGCAGTTCGGAGAGCCTGACAGGAGTCAAATACGAGCAGTACTTC. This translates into CASSSESLTGVKYEQYF.

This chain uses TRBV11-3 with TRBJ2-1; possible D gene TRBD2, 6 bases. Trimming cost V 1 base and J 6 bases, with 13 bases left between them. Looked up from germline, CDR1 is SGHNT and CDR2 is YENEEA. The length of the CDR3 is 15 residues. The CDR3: CASSLGGGEANEQFF. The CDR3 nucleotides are TGTGCCAGCAGCTTAGGCGGCGGGGAGGCCAATGAGCAGTTCTTC.

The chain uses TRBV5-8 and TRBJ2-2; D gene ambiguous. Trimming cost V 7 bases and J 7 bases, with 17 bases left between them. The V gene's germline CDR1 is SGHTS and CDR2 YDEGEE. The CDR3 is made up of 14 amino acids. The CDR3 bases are TGTGCCAGCGGGATCTGGGTCGTAGGCGGGGAGCTGTTTTTT. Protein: CASGIWVVGGELFF.

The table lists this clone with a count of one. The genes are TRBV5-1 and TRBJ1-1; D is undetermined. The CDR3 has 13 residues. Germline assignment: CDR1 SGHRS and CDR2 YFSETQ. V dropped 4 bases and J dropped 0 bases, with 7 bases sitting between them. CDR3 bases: TGCGCCAGCAGCGCCGAAATGAACACTGAAGCTTTCTTT. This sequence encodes CASSAEMNTEAFF.

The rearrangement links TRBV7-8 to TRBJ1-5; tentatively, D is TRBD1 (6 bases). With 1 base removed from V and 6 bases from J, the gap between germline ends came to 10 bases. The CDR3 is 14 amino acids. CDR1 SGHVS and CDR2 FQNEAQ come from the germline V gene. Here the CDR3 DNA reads TGTGCCAGCAGCTTAGAGGACAGTTTTCAGCCCCAGCATTTT. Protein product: CASSLEDSFQPQHF. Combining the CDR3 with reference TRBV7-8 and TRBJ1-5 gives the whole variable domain GAGVSQSPRYKVAKRGQDVALRCDPISGHVSLFWYQQALGQGPEFLTYFQNEAQLDKSGLPSDRFFAERPEGSVSTLKIQRTQQEDSAVYLCASSLEDSFQPQHFGDGTRLSIL.

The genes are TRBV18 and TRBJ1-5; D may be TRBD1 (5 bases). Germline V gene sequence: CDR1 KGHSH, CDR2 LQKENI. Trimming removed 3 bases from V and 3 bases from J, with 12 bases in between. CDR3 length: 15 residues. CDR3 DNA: TGTGCCAGCTCACCCGAATGGGGGAACAATCAGCCCCAGCATTTT. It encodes CASSPEWGNNQPQHF.

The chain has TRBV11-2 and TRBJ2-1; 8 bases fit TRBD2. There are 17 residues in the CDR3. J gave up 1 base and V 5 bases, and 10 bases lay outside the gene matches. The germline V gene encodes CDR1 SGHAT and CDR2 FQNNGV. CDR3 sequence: CASSPEGGRPSYNEQFF. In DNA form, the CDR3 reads TGTGCCAGCAGCCCAGAGGGCGGGAGGCCATCCTACAATGAGCAGTTCTTC.

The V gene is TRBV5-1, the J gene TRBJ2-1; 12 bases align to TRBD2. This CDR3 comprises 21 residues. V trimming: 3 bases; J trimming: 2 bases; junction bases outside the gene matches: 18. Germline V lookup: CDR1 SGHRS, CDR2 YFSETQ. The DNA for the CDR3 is TGCGCCAGCAGCTCCTGGGGGGCACCGACTAGCGGGAGAGGGACCTACAATGAGCAGTTCTTC. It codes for CASSSWGAPTSGRGTYNEQFF.

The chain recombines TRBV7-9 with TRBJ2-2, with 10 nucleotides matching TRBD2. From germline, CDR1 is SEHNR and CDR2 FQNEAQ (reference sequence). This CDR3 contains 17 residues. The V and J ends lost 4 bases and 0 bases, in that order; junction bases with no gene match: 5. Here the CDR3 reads CASSWTSGEPNTGELFF. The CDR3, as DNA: TGTGCCAGCAGCTGGACTAGCGGAGAGCCGAACACCGGGGAGCTGTTTTTT.

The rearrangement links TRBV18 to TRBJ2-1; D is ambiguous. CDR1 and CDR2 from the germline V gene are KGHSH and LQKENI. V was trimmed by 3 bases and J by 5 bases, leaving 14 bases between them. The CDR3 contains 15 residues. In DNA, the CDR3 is TGTGCCAGCTCACCGACGCGAGCGCGGCACAATGAGCAGTTCTTC. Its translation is CASSPTRARHNEQFF.

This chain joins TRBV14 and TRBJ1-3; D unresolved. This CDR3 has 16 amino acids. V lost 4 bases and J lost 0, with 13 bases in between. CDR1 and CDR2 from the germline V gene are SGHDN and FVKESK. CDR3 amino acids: CASSLQIPGSGNTIYF. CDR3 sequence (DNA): TGTGCCAGCAGCCTGCAAATTCCTGGCTCTGGAAACACCATATATTTT.

CDR3 sequence (DNA): TGTGCCAGCAGCCAAGATAACAGGGCCCCCTACAATGAGCAGTTCTTC. It codes for CASSQDNRAPYNEQFF. The chain recombines TRBV14 with TRBJ2-1; D is possibly TRBD1 (6 bases). V lost 0 bases to trimming and J lost 2 bases, with 11 bases between them. This CDR3 is built from 16 residues. CDR1 SGHDN and CDR2 FVKESK come from the germline V gene.

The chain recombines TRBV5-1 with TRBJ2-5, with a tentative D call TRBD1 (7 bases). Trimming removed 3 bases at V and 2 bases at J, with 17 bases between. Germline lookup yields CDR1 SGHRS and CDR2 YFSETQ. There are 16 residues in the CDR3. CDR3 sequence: CASSSDREAFQETQYF. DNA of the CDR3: TGCGCCAGCAGCTCAGACAGGGAGGCCTTTCAAGAGACCCAGTACTTC.

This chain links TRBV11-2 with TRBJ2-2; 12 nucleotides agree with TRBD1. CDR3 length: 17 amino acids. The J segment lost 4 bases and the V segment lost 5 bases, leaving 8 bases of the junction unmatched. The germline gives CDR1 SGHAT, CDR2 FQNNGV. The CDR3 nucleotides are TGTGCCAGCAGCCAAGGAGGGACAGGGGGCACCACCGGGGAGCTGTTTTTT. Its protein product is CASSQGGTGGTTGELFF.

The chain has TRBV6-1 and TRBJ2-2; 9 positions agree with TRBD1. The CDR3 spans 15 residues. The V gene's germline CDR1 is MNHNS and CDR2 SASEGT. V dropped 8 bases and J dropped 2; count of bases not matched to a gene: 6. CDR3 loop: CASGHRGQNTGELFF. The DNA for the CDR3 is TGTGCCAGCGGCCACAGGGGGCAAAACACCGGGGAGCTGTTTTTT.

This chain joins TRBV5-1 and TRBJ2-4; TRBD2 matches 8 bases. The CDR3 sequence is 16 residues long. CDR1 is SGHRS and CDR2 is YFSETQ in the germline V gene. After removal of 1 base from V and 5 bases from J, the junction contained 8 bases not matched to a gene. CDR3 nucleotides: TGCGCCAGCAGCTTGTTCGGAGCGGGAGTTGAAAACATTCAGTACTTC. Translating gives CASSLFGAGVENIQYF.

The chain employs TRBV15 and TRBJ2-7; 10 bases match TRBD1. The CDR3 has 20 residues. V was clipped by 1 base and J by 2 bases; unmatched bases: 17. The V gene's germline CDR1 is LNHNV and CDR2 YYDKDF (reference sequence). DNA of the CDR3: TGTGCCACCAGCAGAGGGATCGGGACAGGGGTTCAGCCCAGAGCCTACGAGCAGTACTTC. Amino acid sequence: CATSRGIGTGVQPRAYEQYF.

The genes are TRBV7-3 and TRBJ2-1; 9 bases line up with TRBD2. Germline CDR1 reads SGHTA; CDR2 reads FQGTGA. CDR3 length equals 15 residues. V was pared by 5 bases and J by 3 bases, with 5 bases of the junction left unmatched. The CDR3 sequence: CASSTSSGIYNEQFF. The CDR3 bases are TGTGCCAGCAGCACGTCTAGCGGGATCTACAATGAGCAGTTCTTC.

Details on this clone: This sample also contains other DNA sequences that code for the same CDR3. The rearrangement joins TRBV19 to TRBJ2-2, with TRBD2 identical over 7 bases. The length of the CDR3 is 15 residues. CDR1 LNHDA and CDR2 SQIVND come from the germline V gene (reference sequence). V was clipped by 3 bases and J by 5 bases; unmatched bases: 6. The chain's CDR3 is CASSIGGRGTGELFF. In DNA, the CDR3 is TGTGCCAGTAGTATCGGCGGGAGAGGAACCGGGGAGCTGTTTTTT. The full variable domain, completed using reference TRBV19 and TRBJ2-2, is DGGITQSPKYLFRKEGQNVTLSCEQNLNHDAMYWYRQDPGQGLRLIYYSQIVNDFQKGDIAEGYSVSREKKESFPLTVTSAQKNPTAFYLCASSIGGRGTGELFFGEGSRLTVL.